This is a list of T cell receptor beta chains from one sample in a study of cytotoxic CD8 clonotypes in ibrutinib-treated CLL. Clones were read by immunoSEQ multiplex PCR, and TCRdb kept only the in-frame ones, dropping some. Among 40,000 or so clones listed, under 80% were seen once. The sequencing here drew on PBMCs, taken at disease progression, from a patient treated with ibrutinib. These receptors came from a human donor with chronic lymphocytic leukemia. The CDR3 runs from the conserved cysteine through the conserved F or W. Not every row has a clone size; where given, it reads once, few, many or a size class.

V gene	clone size	J gene	CDR3 protein
TRBV27	once	TRBJ2-5	CASSLSWGRRETQYF
TRBV7-8	-	TRBJ1-1	CASSERVGQGARNTEAFF
TRBV7-7	few	TRBJ2-5	CASSLRQRETQYF
TRBV19	few	TRBJ1-5	CASSKRTGFDQPQHF
TRBV7-9	few	TRBJ2-3	CASSYGLAGADTQYF
TRBV28	-	TRBJ2-6	CASSLSSSGANVLTF
TRBV7-9	few	TRBJ2-7	CASSLTVRGNEQYF
TRBV6-5	-	TRBJ2-1	CASSFSGYNEQFF
TRBV5-1	-	TRBJ2-7	CASSLTSDNEQYF
TRBV6-1	once	TRBJ2-1	CASSDSGGRGWQFF
TRBV13	-	TRBJ1-1	CASSTATANTEAFF
TRBV5-8	-	TRBJ2-6	CASCHRHHTKSGNVLTF
TRBV7-3	-	TRBJ1-2	CASSPTGTGVYGYTF
TRBV20-1	-	TRBJ2-7	CSAVGDYEQYF
TRBV14	few	TRBJ1-2	CASSQDAWYGYTF
TRBV7-6	-	TRBJ1-2	CASSLQSGYPSNYGYTF
TRBV4-1	-	TRBJ2-7	CASSPGTSGRSSYEQYF
TRBV7-9	-	TRBJ1-2	CATKAVSNYGYTF
TRBV28	-	TRBJ1-3	CASRTRTGNTIYF
TRBV5-1	-	TRBJ2-3	CASSPGLAGPTDTQYF
TRBV18	once	TRBJ2-7	CASSPGGNEQYF
TRBV5-1	-	TRBJ1-3	CASSLDASGNTIYF
TRBV5-4	-	TRBJ2-1	CASSSDRDASYNEQFF
TRBV2	-	TRBJ2-7	CASSERWVGLRRQYF
TRBV6-5	-	TRBJ1-3	CASRWGQSGNTIYF
TRBV6-5	-	TRBJ2-1	CASSYASANEQFF
TRBV15	-	TRBJ2-7	CATSRGKGDLTYEQYF
TRBV4-1	-	TRBJ2-7	CASSPDPRGDEQYF
TRBV27	few	TRBJ1-1	CASSLWGRTGNTEAFF